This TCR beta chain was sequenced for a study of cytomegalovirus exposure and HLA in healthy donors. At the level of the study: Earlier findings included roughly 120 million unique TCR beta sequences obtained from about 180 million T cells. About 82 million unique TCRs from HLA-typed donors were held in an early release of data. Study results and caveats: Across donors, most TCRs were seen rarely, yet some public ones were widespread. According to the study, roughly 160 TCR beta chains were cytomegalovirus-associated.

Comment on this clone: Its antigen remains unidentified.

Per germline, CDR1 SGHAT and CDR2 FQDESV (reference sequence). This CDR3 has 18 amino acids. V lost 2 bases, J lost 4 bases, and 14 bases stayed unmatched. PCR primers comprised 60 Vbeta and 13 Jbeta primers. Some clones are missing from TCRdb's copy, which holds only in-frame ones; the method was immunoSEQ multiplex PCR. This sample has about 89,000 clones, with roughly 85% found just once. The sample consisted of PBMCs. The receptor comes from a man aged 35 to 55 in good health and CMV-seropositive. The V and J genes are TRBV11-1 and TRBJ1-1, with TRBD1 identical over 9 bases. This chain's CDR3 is CASSLYGTGRSLGTEAFF. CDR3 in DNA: TGTGCCAGCAGCTTATATGGGACAGGGCGAAGTTTAGGCACTGAAGCTTTCTTT.